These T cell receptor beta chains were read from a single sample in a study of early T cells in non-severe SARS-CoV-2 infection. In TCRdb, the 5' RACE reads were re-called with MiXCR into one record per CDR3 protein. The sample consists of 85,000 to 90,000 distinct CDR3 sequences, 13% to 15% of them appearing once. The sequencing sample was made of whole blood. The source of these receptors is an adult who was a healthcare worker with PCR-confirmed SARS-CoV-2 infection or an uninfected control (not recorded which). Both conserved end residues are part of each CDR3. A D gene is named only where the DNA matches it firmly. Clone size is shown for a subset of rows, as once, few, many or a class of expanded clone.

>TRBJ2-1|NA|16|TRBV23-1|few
CASSQSRDRNYNEQFF
TGCGCCAGCAGTCAATCGAGAGACAGAAACTACAATGAGCAGTTCTTC
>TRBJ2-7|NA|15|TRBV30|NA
CAWRTLGGRTYEQYF
TGTGCCTGGAGGACCCTGGGGGGGCGCACCTACGAGCAGTACTTC
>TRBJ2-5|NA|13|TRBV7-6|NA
CASSPSQRETQYF
TGTGCCAGCAGTCCCTCGCAGCGGGAGACCCAGTACTTC
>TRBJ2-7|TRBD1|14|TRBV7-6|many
CASSLGQGTREQYF
TGTGCCAGCAGCTTAGGACAGGGGACGCGCGAGCAGTACTTC
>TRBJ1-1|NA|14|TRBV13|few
CASRGRGGNTEAFF
TGTGCCAGCAGAGGCCGGGGGGGAAACACTGAAGCTTTCTTT
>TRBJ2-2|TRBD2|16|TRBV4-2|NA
CASSHRLATDTGELFF
TGTGCCAGCAGCCACCGACTAGCGACCGACACCGGGGAGCTGTTTTTT
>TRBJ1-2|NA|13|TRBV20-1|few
CSASRGKNYGYTF
TGCAGTGCTAGTAGGGGGAAGAACTATGGCTACACCTTC
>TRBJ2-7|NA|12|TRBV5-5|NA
CASSFGHYEQYF
TGTGCCAGCAGCTTCGGGCACTACGAGCAGTACTTC
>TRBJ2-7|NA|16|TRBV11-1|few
CASSLATGVSSYEQYF
TGTGCCAGCAGCTTAGCGACGGGGGTCAGCTCCTACGAGCAGTACTTC
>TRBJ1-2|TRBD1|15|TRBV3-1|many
CASSRMGQTGYGYTF
TGTGCCAGCAGCCGTATGGGACAGACAGGCTATGGCTACACCTTC
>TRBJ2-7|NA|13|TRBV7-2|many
CASSQRRAYEQYF
TGTGCCAGCAGCCAGCGACGGGCCTACGAGCAGTACTTC
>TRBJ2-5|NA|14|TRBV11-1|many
CASSPSRGRGTQYF
TGTGCCAGCAGCCCATCCAGGGGACGTGGGACCCAGTACTTC
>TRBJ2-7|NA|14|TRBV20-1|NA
CSADDPRGVREQYF
TGCAGTGCTGATGACCCCAGGGGGGTCCGCGAGCAGTACTTC
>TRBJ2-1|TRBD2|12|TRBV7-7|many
CASSLTGLVLFF
TGTGCCAGCAGCCTAACGGGACTAGTTCTTTTCTTC
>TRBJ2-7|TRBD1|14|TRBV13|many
CASSASGQAHEQYF
TGTGCCAGCAGCGCCTCAGGACAGGCCCACGAGCAGTACTTC
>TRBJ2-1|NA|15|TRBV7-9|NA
CASSLPGRLYNEQFF
TGTGCCAGCAGCTTACCAGGGAGACTCTACAATGAGCAGTTCTTC
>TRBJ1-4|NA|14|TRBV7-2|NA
CASSPGGRGEKLFF
TGTGCCAGCAGCCCCGGAGGGCGCGGAGAAAAACTGTTTTTT
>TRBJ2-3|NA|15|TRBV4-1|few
CASSLRTDIADTQYF
TGCGCCAGCAGCCTCAGGACAGATATCGCAGATACGCAGTATTTT
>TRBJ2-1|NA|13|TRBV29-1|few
CSVILASYNEQFF
TGCAGCGTAATCCTAGCCTCCTACAATGAGCAGTTCTTC
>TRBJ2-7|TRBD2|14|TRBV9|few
CASSAGTSGYEQYF
TGTGCCAGCAGCGCCGGGACTAGCGGCTACGAGCAGTACTTC
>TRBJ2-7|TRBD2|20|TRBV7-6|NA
CASSPRVVAGGPGPSYEQYF
TGTGCCAGCAGCCCTAGGGTGGTAGCGGGAGGCCCGGGCCCCTCCTACGAGCAGTACTTC
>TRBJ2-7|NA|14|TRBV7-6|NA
CGVGGTLTGYEQYF
TGTGGCGTCGGCGGGACCCTTACCGGCTACGAGCAGTACTTC
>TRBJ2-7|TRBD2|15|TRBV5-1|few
CASSLFGGSNYEQYF
TGCGCCAGCAGCTTGTTCGGCGGGAGTAACTACGAGCAGTACTTC
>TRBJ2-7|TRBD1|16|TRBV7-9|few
CASSSPPGQVSYEQYF
TGTGCCAGCAGCTCCCCCCCCGGACAGGTTTCCTACGAGCAGTACTTC
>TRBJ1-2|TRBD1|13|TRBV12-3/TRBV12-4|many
CASRVQGRYGYTF
TGTGCCAGCAGAGTACAGGGGCGGTATGGCTACACCTTC
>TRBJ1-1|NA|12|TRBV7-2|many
CASSPGARAAFF
TGTGCCAGCAGCCCAGGGGCCAGAGCAGCTTTCTTT
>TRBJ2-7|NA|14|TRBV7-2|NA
CASSLVGLNYEQYF
TGTGCCAGCAGCTTAGTAGGCCTAAACTACGAGCAGTACTTC
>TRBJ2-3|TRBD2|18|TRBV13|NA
CASSHSGTSGRITDTQYF
TGTGCCAGCAGTCACTCCGGGACTAGCGGGAGGATCACAGATACGCAGTATTTT
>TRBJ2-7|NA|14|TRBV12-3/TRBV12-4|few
CASGLGTLSYEQYF
TGTGCCAGCGGCCTAGGGACCCTCTCCTACGAGCAGTACTTC
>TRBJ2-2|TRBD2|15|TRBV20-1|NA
CSAPAGRTNTGELFF
TGCAGTGCTCCGGCCGGGAGGACGAACACCGGGGAGCTGTTTTTT
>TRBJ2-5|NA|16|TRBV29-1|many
CSVSGGLGPFQETQYF
TGCAGCGTTTCCGGCGGGCTAGGACCCTTCCAAGAGACCCAGTACTTC
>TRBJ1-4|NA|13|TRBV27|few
CASRGETNEKLFF
TGTGCCAGCAGGGGGGAAACTAATGAAAAACTGTTTTTT
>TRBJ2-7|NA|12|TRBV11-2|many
CASSSGPIRSLF
TGTGCCAGCAGCTCGGGACCAATCCGCTCCCTCTTC
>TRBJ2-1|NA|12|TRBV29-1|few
CSAEQTPNEQFF
TGCAGCGCCGAACAAACCCCTAATGAGCAGTTCTTC
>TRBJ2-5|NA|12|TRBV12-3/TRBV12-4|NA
CASSPGEQTQYF
TGTGCCAGCAGCCCAGGGGAGCAGACCCAGTACTTC
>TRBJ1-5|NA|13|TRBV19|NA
CASSPWPNQPQHF
TGTGCCAGTAGTCCATGGCCTAATCAGCCCCAGCATTTT
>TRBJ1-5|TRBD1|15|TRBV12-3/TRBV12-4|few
CASSLWTGGGQPQHF
TGTGCCAGCAGTTTATGGACAGGGGGCGGTCAGCCCCAGCATTTT
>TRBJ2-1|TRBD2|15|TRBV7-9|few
CASSGVAGAYNEQFF
TGTGCCAGCAGCGGGGTAGCGGGAGCCTACAATGAGCAGTTCTTC
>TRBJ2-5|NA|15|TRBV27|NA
CASSLYPGRKETQYF
TGTGCCAGCAGTTTATACCCGGGTAGAAAAGAGACCCAGTACTTC
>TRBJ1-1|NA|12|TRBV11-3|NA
CASSLNPTEAFF
TGTGCCAGCAGCTTAAACCCCACTGAAGCTTTCTTT
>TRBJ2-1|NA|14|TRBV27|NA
CASRDYSGYNEQFF
TGTGCCAGCAGAGATTATAGCGGCTACAATGAGCAGTTCTTC
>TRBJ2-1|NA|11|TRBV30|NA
CAWRTGYEQFF
TGTGCCTGGAGGACAGGCTATGAGCAGTTCTTC
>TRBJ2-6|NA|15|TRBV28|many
CAGGASTSGANVLTF
TGTGCCGGGGGAGCTTCGACCTCTGGGGCCAACGTCCTGACTTTC
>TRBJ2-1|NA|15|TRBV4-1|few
CASTVSGTGRNEQFF
TGCGCCAGCACCGTTAGCGGCACCGGACGGAATGAGCAGTTCTTC
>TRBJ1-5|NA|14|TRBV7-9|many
CASSPTVGNQPQHF
TGTGCCAGCAGTCCGACAGTAGGCAATCAGCCCCAGCATTTT
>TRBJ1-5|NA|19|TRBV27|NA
CASSLYFREAGYSNQPQHF
TGTGCCAGCAGTTTATATTTTCGGGAGGCCGGGTATAGCAATCAGCCCCAGCATTTT
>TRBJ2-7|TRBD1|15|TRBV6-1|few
CASSAGTVTTYEQYF
TGTGCCAGCAGCGCCGGGACAGTGACAACCTACGAGCAGTACTTC
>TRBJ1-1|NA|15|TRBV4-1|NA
CASSQGEGLNTEAFF
TGCGCCAGCAGCCAAGGGGAGGGGCTGAACACTGAAGCTTTCTTT
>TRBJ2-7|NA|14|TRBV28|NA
CASSLTGVPFEQYF
TGTGCCAGCAGTCTGACGGGAGTCCCCTTCGAGCAGTACTTC
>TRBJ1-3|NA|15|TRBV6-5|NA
CASSYRQVSGNTIYF
TGTGCCAGCAGTTACAGACAAGTCTCTGGAAACACCATATATTTT
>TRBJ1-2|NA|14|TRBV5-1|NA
CASSLDPGNYGYTF
TGCGCCAGCAGCTTGGACCCAGGCAACTATGGCTACACCTTC
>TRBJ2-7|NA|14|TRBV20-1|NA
CSARGSQFLYEQYF
TGCAGTGCTAGAGGGTCCCAGTTCCTCTACGAGCAGTACTTC
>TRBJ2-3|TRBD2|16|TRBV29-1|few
CSVARGLAGSTDTQYF
TGCAGCGTTGCGCGGGGACTAGCGGGAAGCACAGATACGCAGTATTTT
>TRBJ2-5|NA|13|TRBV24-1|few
CATSDSILETQYF
TGTGCCACCAGTGATTCGATACTAGAGACCCAGTACTTC
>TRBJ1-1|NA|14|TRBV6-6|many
CASLGEAMNTEAFF
TGTGCCAGCCTCGGAGAGGCTATGAACACTGAAGCTTTCTTT